Sequencing of this T cell receptor beta chain was carried out in a study of blood T cell repertoires in COVID-19. The CDR3 length is 11 residues. Trimming removed 5 bases from V and 7 bases from J, with 8 bases in between. Germline loops: CDR1 SEHNR, CDR2 FQNEAQ (reference sequence). Some clones are missing from TCRdb's copy, which holds only in-frame ones; the method was immunoSEQ multiplex PCR. The sample carries about 120,000 clones, around 91% recorded once. This TCR was sampled from a woman aged 60-75 years with COVID-19, enrolled during active disease. The sample comprised peripheral blood. The V call is TRBV7-9, the J call TRBJ1-2; D not certain. The CDR3 sequence: CASSRSLGYTF. Written as DNA, the CDR3 is TGTGCCAGCAGCCGGAGCCTTGGCTACACCTTC.